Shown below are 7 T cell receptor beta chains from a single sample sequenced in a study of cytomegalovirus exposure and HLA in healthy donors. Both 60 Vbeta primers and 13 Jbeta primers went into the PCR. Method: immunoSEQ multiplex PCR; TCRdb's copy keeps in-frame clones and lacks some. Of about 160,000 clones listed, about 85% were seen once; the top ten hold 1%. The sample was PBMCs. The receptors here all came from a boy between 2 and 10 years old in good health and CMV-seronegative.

In DNA, the CDR3 is TGTGCCAGCAGTGGTTGGACTGATCAAGAGACCCAGTACTTC. This gives the protein CASSGWTDQETQYF. This chain connects TRBV2 to TRBJ2-5; D possibly corresponds to TRBD2 (5 bases). Germline CDR1 reads SNHLY; CDR2 reads FYNNEI. Trimming took off 4 bases at V and 2 bases at J, with 11 bases between the two ends. This CDR3 contains 14 residues.

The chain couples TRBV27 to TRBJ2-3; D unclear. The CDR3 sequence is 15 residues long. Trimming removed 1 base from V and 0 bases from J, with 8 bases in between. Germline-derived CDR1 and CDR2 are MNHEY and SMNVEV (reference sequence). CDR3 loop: CASSLFPVSTDTQYF. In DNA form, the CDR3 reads TGTGCCAGCAGTTTATTTCCAGTTAGCACAGATACGCAGTATTTT.

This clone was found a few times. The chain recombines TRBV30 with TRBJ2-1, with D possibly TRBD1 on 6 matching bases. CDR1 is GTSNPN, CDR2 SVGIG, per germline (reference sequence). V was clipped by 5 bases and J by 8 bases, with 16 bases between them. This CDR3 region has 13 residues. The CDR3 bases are TGTGCCTGGGGGAAACAGGGTCTAGATGAGCAGTTCTTC. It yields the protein CAWGKQGLDEQFF.

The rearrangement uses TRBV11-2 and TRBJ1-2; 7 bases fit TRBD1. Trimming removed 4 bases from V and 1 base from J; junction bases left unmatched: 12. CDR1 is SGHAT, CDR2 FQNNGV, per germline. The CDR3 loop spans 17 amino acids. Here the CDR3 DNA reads TGTGCCAGCAGCTCTCTTAAAGGATACAGGGGTAACTATGGCTACACCTTC. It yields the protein CASSSLKGYRGNYGYTF.

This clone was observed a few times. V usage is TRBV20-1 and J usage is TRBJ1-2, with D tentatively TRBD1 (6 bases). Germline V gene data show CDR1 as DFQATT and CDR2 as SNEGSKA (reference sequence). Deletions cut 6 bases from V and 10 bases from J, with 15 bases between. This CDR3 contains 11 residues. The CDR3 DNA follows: TGCAGTGCCGTGCGACAGGTCCACTACACCTTC. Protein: CSAVRQVHYTF.

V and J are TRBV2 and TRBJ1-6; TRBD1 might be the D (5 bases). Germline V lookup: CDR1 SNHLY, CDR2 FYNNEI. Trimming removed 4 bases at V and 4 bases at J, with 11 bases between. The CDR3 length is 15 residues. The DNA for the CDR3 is TGTGCCAGCAGTGGACAGACTCTATATAATTCACCCCTCCACTTT. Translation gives CASSGQTLYNSPLHF.

The CDR3 here is CASSLQTGTRDEQFF. CDR3 bases: TGTGCCAGCAGCTTACAGACAGGGACCAGAGATGAGCAGTTCTTC. The chain carries TRBV7-9 and TRBJ2-1, with 7 bases that match TRBD1. V was clipped by 2 bases and J by 8 bases; unmatched bases: 9. CDR3 length equals 15 residues. Looked up from germline, CDR1 is SEHNR and CDR2 is FQNEAQ (reference sequence).